These 2 T cell receptor beta chains originate from one sample sequenced in a study of blood T cell repertoires in COVID-19 (dated by TCRdb to the early 2020s). The library was built by means of the immunoSEQ multiplex PCR assay. In TCRdb, the immuneACCESS table is reduced to in-frame sequences with V and J assigned. These tables do not hold every clone; where another copy was compared, an unresolved V gene accounts for under half, and the others remain unexplained. Counted in this sample were 230,000 or so clones; approximately 90% of them appeared once. The biggest ten clones account for less than 4.5% of the sample. The source material was PBMCs or T cells enriched from blood (not recorded which). These receptors came from a middle-aged woman with acute COVID-19.

This clone has only one observation. A junction boundary mismatches the germline segment, possibly from a read error. V usage is TRBV6-5 and J usage is TRBJ1-1, with D perhaps matching TRBD1 (5 bases). The CDR3 totals 12 residues. The germline V gene has CDR1 MNHEY and CDR2 SVGAGI. The CDR3, as DNA: TGTGCCAGCAGTGACTCGGGGCGTGAAGCTTTCTTT. It is translated as CASSDSGREAFF.

This clone was counted once. This chain uses TRBV18 with TRBJ2-7; 7 nucleotides align to TRBD1. The CDR3 contains 14 residues. J was trimmed by 6 bases and V by 5 bases; bases with no gene match: 10. CDR1 and CDR2 from the germline V gene are KGHSH and LQKENI. CDR3 amino acids: CASSSRDRFPEQYF. For the CDR3, the DNA is TGTGCCAGCTCATCCCGGGACAGATTTCCCGAGCAGTACTTC.